The clone carrying this T cell receptor (beta chain) was seen a few times. The sample originates from a study of T-cell memory formation after mild COVID-19. TCRdb independently ran MiXCR on the 5' RACE reads; one entry per CDR3 protein. The repertoire has about 610,000 distinct CDR3 sequences, roughly a sixth of them found once; the top ten carry about 8.6%. CDR3 length equals 15 residues. With 0 bases removed from V and 3 bases from J, the gap between germline ends came to 9 bases. Germline values: CDR1 MGHDK, CDR2 SYGVNS. Sequencing input: PBMCs or a T cell subset sorted from them (not recorded which). The sequence derives from an adult woman who had mild COVID-19 (a few samples of this study predate the infection). Cell type and time point are not known. The V call is TRBV25-1, the J call TRBJ1-5; D is possibly TRBD1 (5 bases). In DNA form, the CDR3 reads TGTGCCAGCAGTGAATATTCGGGACCCAATCAGCCCCAGCATTTT. Translated, it gives CASSEYSGPNQPQHF.